This entry lists 22 T cell receptor beta chains sequenced from one sample in a study of cytotoxic CD8 clonotypes in ibrutinib-treated CLL. The protocol was immunoSEQ multiplex PCR, while the TCRdb copy is restricted to in-frame clones and leaves out a portion. The sample records roughly 160,000 clones, approximately 80% being singletons. The sequenced sample was PBMCs, obtained after 12 months of ibrutinib treatment. Source of these receptors: a human donor with chronic lymphocytic leukemia.

This clone was detected a few times. The chain employs TRBV28 and TRBJ1-2; weak D call: TRBD1 (5 bases). The germline V gene has CDR1 MDHEN and CDR2 SYDVKM. The CDR3 is made up of 14 amino acids. The V end was cut by 4 bases, the J end by 4 bases, with 13 bases between. This CDR3 is CASSSGQRGYGYTF. Written as DNA, the CDR3 is TGTGCCAGCAGTTCTGGCCAGAGGGGCTATGGCTACACCTTC.

This clone has only a few counts. The chain is built from TRBV7-2 and TRBJ1-2; 7 bases are shared with TRBD1. Germline CDR1 is SGHTA and CDR2 is FQGNSA. CDR3 size: 15 residues. Germline trimming cut 3 bases from V and 0 bases from J; bases unmatched to any gene: 4. As DNA, the CDR3 is TGTGCCAGCAGCTTTCAGGGGACAGCTAACTATGGCTACACCTTC. This sequence encodes CASSFQGTANYGYTF.

This clone was seen only a few times. The chain joins TRBV5-4 to TRBJ2-1; the match to TRBD1 covers 7 bases. The V and J ends lost 4 bases and 9 bases, in that order; junction bases with no gene match: 10. The CDR3 has 14 amino acids. The germline CDR1 and CDR2 sequences are SGHNT and YYREEE (reference sequence). CDR3 sequence (DNA): TGTGCCAGCAGCCTCGGTCAGGGGGAAGGTGAGCAGTTCTTC. This codes for CASSLGQGEGEQFF.

This clone showed up just once. The J gene is TRBJ2-7, the V gene TRBV19, with a weak D call TRBD2 (6 bases). Trimming took 5 bases from V and 6 from J, leaving 17 bases between them. The CDR3 has 14 amino acids. Germline loops: CDR1 LNHDA, CDR2 SQIVND (reference sequence). Written as DNA, the CDR3 is TGTGCCAGTAGTCCCGGGAGCAGGCGGCTCGAGCAGTACTTC. Residues: CASSPGSRRLEQYF. Full variable domain (outside the CDR3, taken from reference TRBV19 and TRBJ2-7): DGGITQSPKYLFRKEGQNVTLSCEQNLNHDAMYWYRQDPGQGLRLIYYSQIVNDFQKGDIAEGYSVSREKKESFPLTVTSAQKNPTAFYLCASSPGSRRLEQYFGPGTRLTVT.

This clone was observed a few times. V and J are TRBV7-8 and TRBJ2-1, with 8 bases that match TRBD2. Trimming removed 5 bases from V and 6 bases from J; junction bases left unmatched: 12. Germline CDR1 is SGHVS and CDR2 is FQNEAQ. The CDR3 is made up of 16 amino acids. CDR3 coding DNA: TGTGCCAGCAGCCCCCGAGGCCGGGCGGGAGGCAATGAGCAGTTCTTC. Protein: CASSPRGRAGGNEQFF.

The rearrangement links TRBV4-3 to TRBJ2-3; TRBD2 matches at 8 bases. Germline CDR1 reads LGHNA; CDR2 reads YSLEER. The V gene end was trimmed by 7 bases and the J gene end by 2 bases; junction bases not matched to a gene: 8. The CDR3 has 15 residues. The CDR3, as DNA: TGCGCCAGCACCCTCCGCGGGAGGCCCACAGATACGCAGTATTTT. Translation gives CASTLRGRPTDTQYF.

The chain has TRBV4-3 and TRBJ1-1; tentatively, D is TRBD1 (5 bases). CDR1 and CDR2 (germline): LGHNA, YSLEER. V lost 4 bases and J 11 bases, leaving 20 bases between the germline ends. This CDR3 contains 14 residues. In DNA, the CDR3 is TGCGCCAGCAGCCTAGAGGGGCTCGTCGGGGAGGCTTTCTTT. Translation: CASSLEGLVGEAFF.

Only a few counts were recorded for this clone. The chain uses TRBV9 and TRBJ2-3; 8 nucleotides agree with TRBD2. V trimming: 1 base; J trimming: 4 bases; junction bases outside the gene matches: 8. The V gene's germline CDR1 is SGDLS and CDR2 YYNGEE. The CDR3 covers 16 residues. CDR3 sequence (DNA): TGTGCCAGCAGCGTAACCCCGGGACTAGTATCAGATACGCAGTATTTT. It is translated as CASSVTPGLVSDTQYF.

V is TRBV2 and J is TRBJ2-3, with 7 bases fitting TRBD1. CDR1 and CDR2 from the germline V gene are SNHLY and FYNNEI. Germline trimming cut 8 bases from V and 1 base from J; bases unmatched to any gene: 9. This CDR3 comprises 15 residues. The DNA for the CDR3 is TGTGCCAGCCTGAGGGAACAGGGGCGCACAGATACGCAGTATTTT. This translates into CASLREQGRTDTQYF.

This clone came up a few times. The chain has TRBV5-1 and TRBJ2-5; TRBD1 agrees at 12 bases. CDR1 is SGHRS, CDR2 YFSETQ, per germline. The CDR3 totals 16 residues. J was trimmed by 5 bases and V by 3 bases; bases with no gene match: 8. CDR3 amino acids: CASSSHRGTGGETQYF. The DNA for the CDR3 is TGCGCCAGCAGCTCCCACCGAGGGACAGGGGGCGAGACCCAGTACTTC.

This rearrangement joins TRBV7-2 to TRBJ2-7, with a weak D call TRBD2 (6 bases). Deletions cut 1 base from V and 4 bases from J, with 20 bases between. Germline V gene data show CDR1 as SGHTA and CDR2 as FQGNSA. The CDR3 runs 17 residues. CDR3 in amino acids: CASSLGKKRATVYEQYF. CDR3 in DNA: TGTGCCAGCAGCTTAGGGAAAAAGCGGGCGACGGTTTACGAGCAGTACTTC.

This chain connects TRBV6-6 to TRBJ1-2; D gene uncertain. Germline V gene lookup returns CDR1 MNHNY and CDR2 SVGAGI (reference sequence). V lost 10 bases to trimming and J lost 7 bases, with 19 bases between them. The CDR3 contains 13 residues. CDR3 region: CAIPTMGVGGYTF. The CDR3 DNA reads as TGTGCCATCCCGACTATGGGCGTAGGTGGCTACACCTTC.

V usage is TRBV4-1 and J usage is TRBJ1-2; D gene ambiguous. The CDR3 runs 13 residues. Trimming removed 4 bases from V and 2 bases from J, with 8 bases in between. Germline CDR1 reads MGHRA; CDR2 reads YSYEKL. The CDR3 is CASSLGGNYGYTF. The CDR3 coding sequence is TGCGCCAGCAGCCTTGGTGGGAACTATGGCTACACCTTC.

The chain couples TRBV5-4 to TRBJ2-1; D call uncertain. With 3 bases removed from V and 6 bases from J, the gap between germline ends came to 13 bases. Germline V gene lookup returns CDR1 SGHNT and CDR2 YYREEE (reference sequence). CDR3 length: 14 residues. The CDR3 here is CASSSYYSTNEQFF. The CDR3 region has the DNA TGTGCCAGCAGCTCCTACTACTCGACCAATGAGCAGTTCTTC.

This clone was seen a few times. The chain links TRBV7-8 to TRBJ2-4, with D possibly called TRBD1 or TRBD2 (6 bases each). CDR3 length: 18 amino acids. Deletions cut 5 bases from V and 1 base from J, with 21 bases between. The germline V gene encodes CDR1 SGHVS and CDR2 FQNEAQ. This CDR3 is CASSPAIVGGRAKNIQYF. In nucleotides, the CDR3 is TGTGCCAGCAGCCCCGCCATAGTAGGGGGGAGGGCCAAAAACATTCAGTACTTC.

The rearrangement joins TRBV28 to TRBJ2-7; D possibly matches TRBD1 or TRBD2 (5 bases each). V shed 4 bases and J shed 6 bases, with 19 bases lying between them. Germline V gives CDR1 MDHEN, CDR2 SYDVKM. This CDR3 region has 15 residues. For the CDR3, the DNA is TGTGCCAGCAGTTCCCAGGGCGGGCTGTCGGGCGAGCAGTACTTC. This translates into CASSSQGGLSGEQYF.

The chain recombines TRBV12-2 with TRBJ2-7; the D call of TRBD2 is as the table states it, not checked on the DNA. TRBV12-2 is a pseudogene locus. The CDR3 contains 18 residues. CDR3 region: CASRSENPSTSHLDEQYF. In DNA, the CDR3 is TGTGCAAGTCGCTCAGAAAATCCCTCGACTAGTCATCTGGACGAGCAGTACTTC.

The rearrangement uses TRBV5-1 and TRBJ1-1; TRBD1 aligns across 7 bases. This CDR3 is 13 amino acids long. The junction had 5 bases not matched to a gene; V was cut back by 4 bases and J by 5 bases. CDR1 SGHRS and CDR2 YFSETQ come from the germline V gene. The CDR3 loop reads CASSEGARTEAFF. The CDR3 nucleotides are TGCGCCAGCAGCGAGGGGGCGAGGACTGAAGCTTTCTTT.

V gene TRBV27 combines with J gene TRBJ1-1; 7 bases align to TRBD1. V lost 0 bases, J lost 1 base, and 5 bases stayed unmatched. CDR1 is MNHEY, CDR2 SMNVEV, per germline (reference sequence). The CDR3 consists of 16 residues. CDR3 residues: CASSLSQNRGNTEAFF. The CDR3 DNA sequence: TGTGCCAGCAGTTTATCCCAAAACAGGGGGAACACTGAAGCTTTCTTT.

V usage is TRBV6-5 and J usage is TRBJ1-5; D perhaps matches TRBD1 (6 bases). In germline, CDR1 is MNHEY, CDR2 SVGAGI. V shed 7 bases and J shed 1 base, with 14 bases lying between them. The CDR3 has 15 residues. The CDR3 sequence is CASNLYRESNQPQHF. CDR3 nucleotides: TGTGCCAGCAATCTATACAGGGAGAGCAATCAGCCCCAGCATTTT.

V and J are TRBV9 and TRBJ2-3, with D tentatively TRBD2 (7 bases). The germline V gene has CDR1 SGDLS and CDR2 YYNGEE. Trimming shortened V by 0 bases and J by 3 bases, and 11 bases separated the two germline ends. This CDR3 has 15 residues. The CDR3 DNA sequence: TGTGCCAGCAGCGTAGTGGGAGGGGGAACAGATACGCAGTATTTT. Residues: CASSVVGGGTDTQYF.

The chain couples TRBV28 to TRBJ2-5, with a tentative D call TRBD2 (5 bases). From germline, CDR1 is MDHEN and CDR2 SYDVKM. The CDR3 length is 14 residues. The CDR3 DNA sequence: TGTGCTCACAGAGGAGGAGACTCCCAAGAGACCCAGTACTTC. It specifies CAHRGGDSQETQYF.